A single sample is the source of the 20 T cell receptor beta chains below, sequenced in a study of CD8 T cells in Susac syndrome. About 0.5 to 1 ug RNA was reverse transcribed with random hexamers. TCRdb re-derived calls from the immunoSEQ multiplex PCR reads in MiXCR, one entry per CDR3 protein. Altogether roughly 200,000 distinct CDR3 sequences are present, roughly nine tenths being singletons, with the ten largest covering approximately 0.086%. Sequencing was done on a sample of CD4+ T cells from PBMCs. All receptors derive from a human donor with Susac syndrome.

This clonotype was found once. This chain joins TRBV5-1 and TRBJ2-1; 12 nucleotides line up with TRBD1. V lost 0 bases and J lost 8; bases outside the gene matches: 6. This CDR3 is 16 amino acids long. The germline V gene has CDR1 SGHRS and CDR2 YFSETQ. CDR3 sequence reads: CASSLDSGTGGYEQFF. CDR3 sequence (DNA): TGCGCCAGCAGCTTGGATTCCGGGACAGGGGGCTATGAGCAGTTCTTC. Full variable domain (missing parts from reference TRBV5-1 and TRBJ2-1): KAGVTQTPRYLIKTRGQQVTLSCSPISGHRSVSWYQQTPGQGLQFLFEYFSETQRNKGNFPGRFSGRQFSNSRSEMNVSTLELGDSALYLCASSLDSGTGGYEQFFGPGTRLTVL.

The chain uses TRBV6-1 and TRBJ2-7, with 8 bases fitting TRBD1. The CDR3 spans 15 residues. The germline CDR1 and CDR2 sequences are MNHNS and SASEGT. Losses at the gene ends were 2 bases for V and 3 bases for J; bases not matched to a gene: 6. The CDR3 loop reads CASSESRGQGYEQYF. The CDR3 DNA reads TGTGCCAGCAGTGAATCTCGCGGACAGGGCTACGAGCAGTACTTC.

This clonotype appeared once. The chain combines TRBV3-1 with TRBJ1-1, with 9 bases lining up with TRBD1. V lost 1 base and J lost 10; bases outside the gene matches: 7. Germline V CDR1 and CDR2: LGHDT, YNNKEL (reference sequence). The CDR3 has 14 amino acids. DNA for the CDR3: TGTGCCAGCAGCCAAGGGACAGGGGAATATCGAGCTTTCTTT. This encodes CASSQGTGEYRAFF.

This clonotype has only a few counts. The chain carries TRBV6-5 and TRBJ2-7, with unresolved D. In germline, CDR1 is MNHEY, CDR2 SVGAGI. This CDR3 is 15 amino acids long. Trimming cost V 4 bases and J 0 bases, with 13 bases left between them. CDR3 loop: CASSFPTLGSYEQYF. As DNA, the CDR3 is TGTGCCAGCAGTTTCCCGACCCTTGGCTCCTACGAGCAGTACTTC.

This clonotype has a single count. The chain is built from TRBV11-2 and TRBJ2-3, with 7 bases matching TRBD2. CDR1 SGHAT and CDR2 FQNNGV come from the germline V gene. Unmatched junction bases numbered 12, after V lost 3 bases and J lost 0 bases. This CDR3 region has 18 residues. DNA for the CDR3: TGTGCCAGCAGCTTCAAATTACTAGCGTGGGCTAGCACAGATACGCAGTATTTT. Protein sequence: CASSFKLLAWASTDTQYF.

The chain couples TRBV7-3 to TRBJ2-1; possibly TRBD1 or TRBD2 for D (6 bases each). The germline gives CDR1 SGHTA, CDR2 FQGTGA. Trimming shortened V by 0 bases and J by 9 bases, and 12 bases separated the two germline ends. The CDR3 runs to 14 residues. In DNA, the CDR3 is TGTGCCAGCAGCTTAACGGGAGAGGGGGGTGAGCAGTTCTTC. This gives the protein CASSLTGEGGEQFF.

This clonotype was seen only once. The V and J genes are TRBV7-2 and TRBJ2-2; D gene uncertain. Per germline, CDR1 SGHTA and CDR2 FQGNSA. This CDR3 contains 13 residues. Deletions cut 2 bases from V and 3 bases from J, with 4 bases between. The CDR3: CASSLWDTGELFF. In DNA form, the CDR3 reads TGTGCCAGCAGCTTATGGGACACCGGGGAGCTGTTTTTT. Full variable domain (missing parts from reference TRBV7-2 and TRBJ2-2): GAGVSQSPSNKVTEKGKDVELRCDPISGHTALYWYRQSLGQGLEFLIYFQGNSAPDKSGLPSDRFSAERTGGSVSTLTIQRTQQEDSAVYLCASSLWDTGELFFGEGSRLTVL.

The chain links TRBV2 to TRBJ2-7; TRBD1 might be the D (6 bases). CDR3 length: 17 residues. The V end lost 2 bases, the J end lost 2 bases, and 19 bases lay between the germline ends. Germline V CDR1 and CDR2: SNHLY, FYNNEI. The CDR3 reads CASSEMRSGVLPYEQYF. The CDR3 DNA reads TGTGCCAGCAGTGAAATGAGGTCAGGGGTGCTCCCCTACGAGCAGTACTTC.

V usage is TRBV20-1 and J usage is TRBJ2-6; no clear D. The CDR3 is 15 residues long. Germline CDR1 and CDR2: DFQATT and SNEGSKA (reference sequence). V was cut by 5 bases and J by 3 bases, with 14 bases left in between. The CDR3 DNA reads TGCAGTGCTCCAGGTGGTATCTTTGGGGCCAACGTCCTGACTTTC. Protein sequence: CSAPGGIFGANVLTF.

The gene calls are TRBV15 and TRBJ2-7, with D maybe TRBD1 (5 bases). The CDR3 length is 14 residues. Germline V gives CDR1 LNHNV, CDR2 YYDKDF (reference sequence). Trimming left V 0 bases short and J 6 bases short, with 12 bases between. This CDR3 is CATSRDIGAGEQYF. CDR3 DNA sequence: TGTGCCACCAGCAGAGATATAGGGGCAGGCGAGCAGTACTTC.

The chain carries TRBV10-3 and TRBJ1-1; no clear D. V shed 3 bases and J shed 4 bases, with 9 bases lying between them. Germline values: CDR1 ENHRY, CDR2 SYGVKD. The CDR3 is 13 amino acids. CDR3 residues: CAISDVVRTEAFF. In nucleotides, the CDR3 is TGTGCCATCAGTGATGTGGTACGCACTGAAGCTTTCTTT.

This clonotype was counted between two and nine times. The gene calls are TRBV18 and TRBJ2-7; TRBD1 agrees at 9 bases. This CDR3 spans 13 amino acids. Losses at the gene ends were 4 bases for V and 5 bases for J; bases not matched to a gene: 3. Looked up from germline, CDR1 is KGHSH and CDR2 is LQKENI. The CDR3 region has the DNA TGTGCCAGCTCACAGGACAGGGGCCACGAGCAGTACTTC. As protein: CASSQDRGHEQYF. The whole variable domain, remainder taken from reference TRBV18 and TRBJ2-7, is NAGVMQNPRHLVRRRGQEARLRCSPMKGHSHVYWYRQLPEEGLKFMVYLQKENIIDESGMPKERFSAEFPKEGPSILRIQQVVRGDSAAYFCASSQDRGHEQYFGPGTRLTVT.

The genes are TRBV5-1 and TRBJ2-7; D is perhaps TRBD1 (6 bases). The CDR3 is 13 residues long. Germline V CDR1 and CDR2: SGHRS, YFSETQ. V gave up 0 bases and J gave up 5 bases, with 9 bases separating them. The CDR3 region is CASSLDRENEQYF. CDR3 DNA sequence: TGCGCCAGCAGCTTGGACAGGGAAAACGAGCAGTACTTC.

This clonotype was found once. This sequence joins TRBV6-5 and TRBJ2-7; D gene uncertain. The germline gives CDR1 MNHEY, CDR2 SVGAGI. The length of the CDR3 is 13 residues. Trimming removed 2 bases from V and 0 bases from J, with 5 bases in between. The DNA of the CDR3 is TGTGCCAGCAGTTACGGCAACTCCTACGAGCAGTACTTC. It yields the protein CASSYGNSYEQYF.

The J gene is TRBJ2-7, the V gene TRBV25-1; D unclear. CDR1 and CDR2 from the germline V gene are MGHDK and SYGVNS. This CDR3 has 11 residues. V lost 3 bases, J lost 6 bases, and 6 bases lay in between. DNA of the CDR3: TGTGCCAGCAGTGACCTTCGCGAGCAGTACTTC. It translates to CASSDLREQYF.

This clonotype was detected only once. The chain couples TRBV7-9 to TRBJ2-7; D may match TRBD1 or TRBD2 (6 bases each). V was shortened by 1 base and J by 2 bases, with 15 bases between the two germline ends. CDR1 is SEHNR and CDR2 is FQNEAQ in the germline V gene (reference sequence). The CDR3 loop spans 16 amino acids. The CDR3 loop reads CASSLGGAGGTYEQYF. The DNA of the CDR3 is TGTGCCAGCAGCTTAGGGGGGGCCGGGGGAACCTACGAGCAGTACTTC.

The chain couples TRBV9 to TRBJ1-1; D remains unclear. Per germline, CDR1 SGDLS and CDR2 YYNGEE. The CDR3 runs 15 residues. The V end was cut by 0 bases, the J end by 0 bases, with 9 bases between. CDR3 sequence (DNA): TGTGCCAGCAGCGTAGGATCGGGTTTGAACACTGAAGCTTTCTTT. Translated: CASSVGSGLNTEAFF.

The V and J genes are TRBV20-1 and TRBJ1-3; D call uncertain. CDR3 size: 11 residues. With 6 bases removed from V and 0 bases from J, the gap between germline ends came to 3 bases. The V gene's germline CDR1 is DFQATT and CDR2 SNEGSKA (reference sequence). CDR3 loop: CSADSGNTIYF. The CDR3 region has the DNA TGCAGTGCCGACTCTGGAAACACCATATATTTT.

The chain recombines TRBV12-3 or TRBV12-4 with TRBJ1-6, with 8 nucleotides matching TRBD1. The CDR3 loop spans 17 amino acids. Losses at the gene ends were 6 bases for V and 0 bases for J; bases not matched to a gene: 7. This CDR3 reads CASSGTGKFSYNSPLHF. The CDR3, as DNA: TGTGCCAGCAGCGGGACAGGAAAATTCTCCTATAATTCACCCCTCCACTTT.

This clonotype was observed a single time. The chain links TRBV19 to TRBJ1-5; 9 bases are a match to TRBD1. The CDR3 sequence is 14 residues long. Germline values: CDR1 LNHDA, CDR2 SQIVND (reference sequence). V lost 7 bases to trimming and J lost 9 bases; unmatched junction nucleotides: 10. The CDR3 DNA sequence: TGTGCCAGTACCCCAAGGGACAGGGCCGGGCCCCAGCATTTT. As protein: CASTPRDRAGPQHF.